The 10 T cell receptor beta chains below all came from one sample that was sequenced in a study of OX40 agonist ivuxolimab in advanced cancers. Profiling relied on immunoSEQ multiplex PCR, and the TCRdb table lists in-frame clones only, not all of them. The sample lists 55,000 to 65,000 clones; around 84% were seen once. The material was CD4+ or CD8+ T cells sorted from blood, obtained in a trial of the OX40 agonist ivuxolimab. Receptors were obtained from an adult with an advanced solid tumor such as melanoma, head and neck, liver or kidney cancer.

V and J are TRBV6-6 and TRBJ2-1; the D is unclear. V lost 8 bases, J lost 4 bases, and 9 bases lay in between. The CDR3 runs 12 residues. Germline CDR1 is MNHNY and CDR2 is SVGAGI (reference sequence). The CDR3 sequence is CASAGAYNEQFF. CDR3 in DNA: TGTGCCAGCGCCGGAGCTTACAATGAGCAGTTCTTC.

The chain uses TRBV7-3 and TRBJ1-6; the match to TRBD1 covers 9 bases. This CDR3 has 15 amino acids. V lost 3 bases, J lost 5 bases, and 2 bases stayed unmatched. Germline assignment: CDR1 SGHTA and CDR2 FQGTGA. CDR3 DNA sequence: TGTGCCAGCAGCTTCGGACAGGGGAATAATTCACCCCTCCACTTT. This gives the protein CASSFGQGNNSPLHF.

The chain links TRBV4-1 to TRBJ2-1; a weak D match, TRBD1 (7 bases). Trimming pared 0 bases from V and 1 base from J, leaving 13 bases between. Per the germline V gene, CDR1 is MGHRA and CDR2 is YSYEKL. This CDR3 has 17 residues. CDR3 nucleotides: TGCGCCAGCAGCCAAGATATGGCAGGGGGGTCCTACAATGAGCAGTTCTTC. Protein product: CASSQDMAGGSYNEQFF.

This chain connects TRBV6-5 to TRBJ1-2; tentative D call: TRBD1 (5 bases). The germline V and J ends were trimmed by 6 bases and 3 bases, with 17 bases remaining between them. Germline values: CDR1 MNHEY, CDR2 SVGAGI. The CDR3 runs 15 residues. CDR3: CASRLPQAGDYGYTF. The CDR3 DNA reads as TGTGCCAGCAGACTCCCCCAGGCGGGGGACTATGGCTACACCTTC.

The V gene is TRBV6-4, the J gene TRBJ2-3; 7 bases agree with TRBD1. The V gene's germline CDR1 is MRHNA and CDR2 SNTAGT. V was clipped by 6 bases and J by 3 bases; unmatched bases: 6. The CDR3 runs to 14 residues. The DNA for the CDR3 is TGTGCCAGCAGCGCCGGGACAGCGACAGATACGCAGTATTTT. Residues: CASSAGTATDTQYF.

The chain recombines TRBV7-8 with TRBJ2-7; no firm D call. The CDR3 consists of 13 residues. Trimming pared 2 bases from V and 4 bases from J, leaving 9 bases between. Germline assignment: CDR1 SGHVS and CDR2 FQNEAQ. The CDR3 region is CASSLRVMYEQYF. CDR3 nucleotide sequence: TGTGCCAGCAGCTTACGAGTAATGTACGAGCAGTACTTC.

The V and J genes are TRBV6-1 and TRBJ1-4; 8 positions agree with TRBD1. The V gene's germline CDR1 is MNHNS and CDR2 SASEGT. V shed 4 bases, J shed 5 bases, and the junction held 9 bases outside the gene matches. This CDR3 is 16 amino acids long. As DNA, the CDR3 is TGTGCCAGCAGTGGGCAGCAGGGGGCGGTGAATGAAAAACTGTTTTTT. Encoded protein: CASSGQQGAVNEKLFF.

This chain joins TRBV2 and TRBJ2-7, with TRBD1 as a possible D gene (6 bases). CDR3 length: 14 amino acids. Trimming removed 5 bases from V and 7 bases from J, with 18 bases in between. Germline CDR1 reads SNHLY; CDR2 reads FYNNEI. The CDR3 region has the DNA TGTGCCAGCAGTTCCGGGACCACAGGGCGGGAGCAGTACTTC. Encoded protein: CASSSGTTGREQYF.

For this clone: Other nucleotide sequences in the sample specify the same CDR3. This chain joins TRBV30 and TRBJ1-3; D uncertain. The V end lost 0 bases, the J end lost 3 bases, and 9 bases lay between the germline ends. This CDR3 region has 14 residues. The germline CDR1 and CDR2 sequences are GTSNPN and SVGIG (reference sequence). Here the CDR3 reads CAWSVRGLGNTIYF. The CDR3 DNA is TGTGCCTGGAGTGTACGAGGACTTGGAAACACCATATATTTT.

The chain has TRBV6-6 and TRBJ1-2; D is uncertain. Germline lookup yields CDR1 MNHNY and CDR2 SVGAGI (reference sequence). With 6 bases removed from V and 7 bases from J, the gap between germline ends came to 18 bases. This CDR3 comprises 14 residues. CDR3 sequence: CASSSSGVRSGYTF. CDR3 coding DNA: TGTGCCAGCAGCTCGAGTGGGGTAAGGTCTGGCTACACCTTC.